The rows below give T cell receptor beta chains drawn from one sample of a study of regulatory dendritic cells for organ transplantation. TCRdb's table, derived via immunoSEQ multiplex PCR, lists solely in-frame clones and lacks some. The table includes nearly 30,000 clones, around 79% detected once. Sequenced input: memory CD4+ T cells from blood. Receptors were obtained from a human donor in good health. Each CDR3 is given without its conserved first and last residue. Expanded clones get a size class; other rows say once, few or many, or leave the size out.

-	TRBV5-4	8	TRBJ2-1	AGGNNEQF
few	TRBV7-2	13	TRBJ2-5	ASSLSLAQQETQY
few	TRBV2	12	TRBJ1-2	ASSADTGRNGYT
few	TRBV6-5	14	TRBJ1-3	ASSYSSGRSGNTIY
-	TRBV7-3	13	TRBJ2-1	ASSISSGAANEQF
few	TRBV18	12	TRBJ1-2	ASSPGESNYGYT
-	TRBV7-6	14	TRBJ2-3	ASSLGASGGSDTQY
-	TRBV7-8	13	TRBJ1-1	ASSLDRAMNTEAF
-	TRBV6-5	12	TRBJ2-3	ASTDDRETDTQY
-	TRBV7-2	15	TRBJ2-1	ASSARGGEAGSNEQF
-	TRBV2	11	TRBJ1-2	ASSSGLNYGYT
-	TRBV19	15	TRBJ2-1	ASSVGSGQGLGNEQF